Listed here are 18 T cell receptor beta chains from one sample, sequenced in a study of neurological immune-mediated disorders. This sample's time point: longitudinal time-point 3. TCRdb reprocessed the 5' RACE reads via MiXCR and lists one record per CDR3 protein. In the table there are fewer than 50,000 distinct CDR3 sequences, roughly 14% of which are singletons. Sequencing was carried out using PBMCs. Receptors were obtained from a man aged 25 to 45 in good health.

This clonotype was seen repeatedly, ten times or more. V is TRBV7-9 and J is TRBJ2-7; a weak D match, TRBD1 (5 bases). V was clipped by 5 bases and J by 0 bases, with 14 bases between them. The germline V gene has CDR1 SEHNR and CDR2 FQNEAQ (reference sequence). There are 15 residues in the CDR3. CDR3 in amino acids: CASSPRQRSSYEQYF. The CDR3 DNA reads TGTGCCAGCAGCCCCAGACAGAGAAGCTCCTACGAGCAGTACTTC. Complete variable domain (other parts from reference TRBV7-9 and TRBJ2-7): DTGVSQNPRHKITKRGQNVTFRCDPISEHNRLYWYRQTLGQGPEFLTYFQNEAQLEKSRLLSDRFSAERPKGSFSTLEIQRTEQGDSAMYLCASSPRQRSSYEQYFGPGTRLTVT.

This clonotype was counted many times. The chain joins TRBV20-1 to TRBJ2-1; D not certain. This CDR3 has 14 amino acids. Trimming took off 7 bases at V and 4 bases at J, with 17 bases between the two ends. The germline V gene has CDR1 DFQATT and CDR2 SNEGSKA (reference sequence). CDR3 sequence (DNA): TGCAGTGTCTGTGCGGATACGAATTACAATGAGCAGTTCTTC. Residues: CSVCADTNYNEQFF.

V and J are TRBV27 and TRBJ2-2, with TRBD2 matching over 9 bases. J gave up 8 bases and V 1 base, and 8 bases lay outside the gene matches. The CDR3 runs to 16 residues. Germline assignment: CDR1 MNHEY and CDR2 SMNVEV (reference sequence). The CDR3 here is CASSLYFAGGKGELFF. CDR3 nucleotides: TGTGCCAGCAGTTTATATTTTGCGGGAGGGAAAGGGGAGCTGTTTTTT.

This clonotype is medium-sized in the sample. The CDR3 DNA reads TGCAGTGCTAGCGCTGAGGGCGGGAACGAGCAGTACTTC. It specifies CSASAEGGNEQYF. The J gene is TRBJ2-7, the V gene TRBV20-1; weak D call: TRBD2 (6 bases). V lost 3 bases and J 5 bases, leaving 14 bases between the germline ends. This CDR3 has 13 residues. The germline gives CDR1 DFQATT, CDR2 SNEGSKA (reference sequence).

This clonotype was seen ten or more times. The chain has TRBV27 and TRBJ1-5; weak D call: TRBD1 (6 bases). V was shortened by 4 bases and J by 2 bases, with 12 bases between the two germline ends. This CDR3 spans 15 amino acids. CDR1 and CDR2 (germline): MNHEY, SMNVEV (reference sequence). The CDR3 DNA follows: TGTGCCAGCAGTTCCACAGGGATCGGCAATCAGCCCCAGCATTTT. It encodes CASSSTGIGNQPQHF.

This clonotype was seen many times. The chain links TRBV5-1 to TRBJ1-1, with 8 bases fitting TRBD1. The CDR3 has 15 residues. V lost 0 bases and J lost 1; bases outside the gene matches: 2. CDR1 is SGHRS and CDR2 is YFSETQ in the germline V gene. CDR3 in amino acids: CASSLGGTGNTEAFF. The DNA for the CDR3 is TGCGCCAGCAGCTTGGGAGGGACAGGGAACACTGAAGCTTTCTTT.

Many counts were recorded for this clonotype. V usage is TRBV5-1 and J usage is TRBJ1-6; TRBD1 might be the D (6 bases). The germline CDR1 and CDR2 sequences are SGHRS and YFSETQ. This CDR3 is 14 amino acids long. The ends were cut back, 3 bases at V and 10 bases at J, with 14 bases in the middle. The CDR3 DNA is TGCGCCAGCAGCTCGCTCTCAGGGGAATCACCCCTCCACTTT. It translates to CASSSLSGESPLHF.

This clonotype was recorded many times. The chain links TRBV27 to TRBJ2-3; 7 nucleotides line up with TRBD2. The CDR3 sequence is 14 residues long. Germline CDR1 MNHEY, CDR2 SMNVEV (reference sequence). V shed 6 bases, J shed 2 bases, and the junction held 5 bases outside the gene matches. The CDR3 is CASRAGPPTDTQYF. The CDR3 DNA is TGTGCCAGCAGAGCGGGACCGCCCACAGATACGCAGTATTTT.

Many counts were recorded for this clonotype. The chain has TRBV6-4 and TRBJ1-2, with 8 bases that match TRBD1. Germline-derived CDR1 and CDR2 are MRHNA and SNTAGT. The CDR3 extends over 18 amino acids. Trimming took 1 base from V and 0 from J; bases not matched to a gene: 10. The CDR3 spells CASSDFDRGPQTNYGYTF. CDR3 in DNA: TGTGCCAGCAGTGACTTTGACAGGGGCCCGCAAACTAACTATGGCTACACCTTC.

Ten or more counts support this clonotype. The V gene is TRBV18, the J gene TRBJ2-5; TRBD1 is a possible D gene (6 bases). V was shortened by 0 bases and J by 0 bases, with 8 bases between the two germline ends. The V gene's germline CDR1 is KGHSH and CDR2 LQKENI. This CDR3 region has 15 residues. CDR3 DNA: TGTGCCAGCTCACCACCTACAGGGTACCAAGAGACCCAGTACTTC. It encodes CASSPPTGYQETQYF.

J is TRBJ2-5 and V is TRBV4-3, with 7 bases identical to TRBD1. J was trimmed by 9 bases and V by 3 bases; bases with no gene match: 10. The CDR3 runs to 14 residues. Germline V gives CDR1 LGHNA, CDR2 YSLEER. The CDR3: CASSQTGKGDAQYF. CDR3 DNA sequence: TGCGCCAGCAGCCAGACAGGGAAGGGGGATGCCCAGTACTTC.

This clonotype was recorded at least ten times. V usage is TRBV5-5 and J usage is TRBJ2-7; no reliable D call. This CDR3 region has 13 residues. Germline CDR1 SGHKS, CDR2 YYEKEE (reference sequence). Trimming stripped 3 bases from V and 2 bases from J, with 9 bases between. The CDR3 DNA follows: TGTGCCAGCAGCTCTACGGCCACCTACGAGCAGTACTTC. Protein product: CASSSTATYEQYF.

This clonotype turned up a few times. DNA for the CDR3: TGTGCCAGCAGCCCCGGACCAGCGGCTGATACGCAGTATTTT. Amino acid sequence: CASSPGPAADTQYF. The chain has TRBV5-6 and TRBJ2-3; D perhaps matches TRBD2 (5 bases). The germline CDR1 and CDR2 sequences are SGHDT and YYEEEE. This CDR3 is built from 14 residues. V was clipped by 4 bases and J by 6 bases, with 15 bases between them.

This clonotype appeared many times. V and J are TRBV29-1 and TRBJ1-1; D is uncertain. Trimming stripped 3 bases from V and 3 bases from J, with 11 bases between. CDR1 is SQVTM and CDR2 is ANQGSEA in the germline V gene. The CDR3 runs 13 residues. The CDR3 loop reads CSVDPGVDTEAFF. The CDR3 DNA reads as TGCAGCGTTGACCCGGGCGTGGACACTGAAGCTTTCTTT. Complete variable domain (other parts from reference TRBV29-1 and TRBJ1-1): SAVISQKPSRDICQRGTSLTIQCQVDSQVTMMFWYRQQPGQSLTLIATANQGSEATYESGFVIDKFPISRPNLTFSTLTVSNMSPEDSSIYLCSVDPGVDTEAFFGQGTRLTVV.

This clonotype has at least ten counts. The chain links TRBV27 to TRBJ2-1, with 10 nucleotides matching TRBD2. The CDR3 consists of 17 residues. Germline-derived CDR1 and CDR2 are MNHEY and SMNVEV (reference sequence). J gave up 10 bases and V 3 bases, and 15 bases lay outside the gene matches. In DNA, the CDR3 is TGTGCCAGCAGTTTGGGTCTAGCGGGAGCCGGGGGGGAGGAGCAGTTCTTC. Its protein is CASSLGLAGAGGEEQFF.

The chain links TRBV27 to TRBJ1-2; the D gene is possibly TRBD1 (5 bases). The CDR3 contains 13 residues. Trimming pared 0 bases from V and 8 bases from J, leaving 10 bases between. Germline V CDR1 and CDR2: MNHEY, SMNVEV (reference sequence). CDR3 residues: CASSLSRGEGYTF. CDR3 nucleotide sequence: TGTGCCAGCAGTTTATCCCGGGGGGAAGGCTACACCTTC.

This clonotype was observed at least ten times. The genes are TRBV20-1 and TRBJ2-7, with a possible D match to TRBD2 (6 bases). Germline V gene sequence: CDR1 DFQATT, CDR2 SNEGSKA (reference sequence). The CDR3 loop spans 14 amino acids. Trimming pared 6 bases from V and 1 base from J, leaving 16 bases between. In DNA form, the CDR3 reads TGCAGTGCGCCAAGCGCGGGACGATCCTACGAGCAGTACTTC. This codes for CSAPSAGRSYEQYF.

This clonotype was detected many times. This chain uses TRBV4-1 with TRBJ2-1; TRBD2 aligns across 7 bases. In germline, CDR1 is MGHRA, CDR2 YSYEKL. The CDR3 has 18 residues. The junction had 14 bases not matched to a gene; V was cut back by 0 bases and J by 6 bases. As DNA, the CDR3 is TGCGCCAGCAGCCAAGATCCCTTGAGGCGGGAGAAGGCCAATGAGCAGTTCTTC. It yields the protein CASSQDPLRREKANEQFF.